This passage covers 24 T cell receptor beta chains from one sample sequenced in a study of blood T cell repertoires in COVID-19. Using immunoSEQ multiplex PCR, the repertoire was profiled, and TCRdb retains in-frame clones only, with some absent. The data hold 100,000 or so clones, with around nine tenths observed a single time. Material for sequencing was peripheral blood. The receptors were gathered from a woman between 50 and 59 years old in a cohort sampled during active COVID-19.

This chain links TRBV6-6 with TRBJ2-4, with 9 bases fitting TRBD1. The CDR3 is made up of 15 amino acids. V shed 5 bases, J shed 6 bases, and the junction held 8 bases outside the gene matches. Germline loops: CDR1 MNHNY, CDR2 SVGAGI (reference sequence). The CDR3 loop reads CASSLLPGQGNIQYF. DNA for the CDR3: TGTGCCAGCAGTCTACTTCCGGGACAGGGAAACATTCAGTACTTC.

The gene calls are TRBV10-3 and TRBJ2-7; 8 bases match TRBD1. Losses at the gene ends were 6 bases for V and 5 bases for J; bases not matched to a gene: 3. The CDR3 covers 12 residues. Germline V gene lookup returns CDR1 ENHRY and CDR2 SYGVKD. CDR3 coding DNA: TGTGCCATCAGCGGACAGGGCGACGAGCAGTACTTC. Its protein product is CAISGQGDEQYF.

The gene calls are TRBV27 and TRBJ2-7; 7 bases agree with TRBD2. Germline loops: CDR1 MNHEY, CDR2 SMNVEV (reference sequence). J lost 2 bases, V lost 7 bases, and 11 bases had no gene match. This CDR3 has 15 residues. The CDR3 DNA reads as TGTGCCAGCATCCAATTTGGGCGGGAGCCCTACGAGCAGTACTTC. It specifies CASIQFGREPYEQYF.

The V and J genes are TRBV19 and TRBJ1-1; TRBD1 is a possible D gene (5 bases). The CDR3 contains 14 residues. CDR1 and CDR2 (germline): LNHDA, SQIVND (reference sequence). The V end was cut by 5 bases, the J end by 3 bases, with 13 bases between. CDR3 sequence reads: CASSAWGGDTEAFF. The CDR3 nucleotides are TGTGCCAGTAGTGCATGGGGGGGTGACACTGAAGCTTTCTTT.

The rearrangement uses TRBV5-1 and TRBJ1-4; TRBD1 matches at 7 bases. Germline values: CDR1 SGHRS, CDR2 YFSETQ. V lost 4 bases, J lost 4 bases, and 4 bases stayed unmatched. The CDR3 is 14 residues long. The CDR3 DNA reads TGCGCCAGCAGCCGGGACAGTGATAATGAAAAACTGTTTTTT. Its translation: CASSRDSDNEKLFF.

The CDR3 DNA follows: TGTGCCAGCAGCTTTCCTTTGGTAGCAAGATCCTACAATGAGCAGTTCTTC. This encodes CASSFPLVARSYNEQFF. The genes are TRBV7-8 and TRBJ2-1, with no clear D. Looked up from germline, CDR1 is SGHVS and CDR2 is FQNEAQ. This CDR3 spans 17 amino acids. Trimming removed 3 bases from V and 1 base from J, with 16 bases in between.

The table lists this clone with a count of one. The V call is TRBV19, the J call TRBJ2-2, with TRBD1 identical over 9 bases. The J segment lost 7 bases and the V segment lost 6 bases, leaving 9 bases of the junction unmatched. CDR1 is LNHDA and CDR2 is SQIVND in the germline V gene (reference sequence). This CDR3 is 15 amino acids long. CDR3 DNA sequence: TGTGCCAGTAGGTCAACGGGACAGGGCGACGGGGAGCTGTTTTTT. It specifies CASRSTGQGDGELFF.

The gene calls are TRBV5-1 and TRBJ2-3; TRBD1 aligns across 7 bases. The CDR3 spans 15 residues. With V trimmed by 1 base and J by 4 bases, 6 bases remained unmatched. Germline loops: CDR1 SGHRS, CDR2 YFSETQ. The CDR3 nucleotides read TGCGCCAGCAGCTTGACAGGGGATCGTTCAGATACGCAGTATTTT. This codes for CASSLTGDRSDTQYF.

V and J are TRBV19 and TRBJ2-1; D is perhaps TRBD2 (6 bases). The CDR3 totals 13 residues. The V and J ends lost 6 bases and 4 bases respectively, with 10 bases between them. The germline CDR1 and CDR2 sequences are LNHDA and SQIVND (reference sequence). This chain's CDR3 is CASRRGAYNEQFF. For the CDR3, the DNA is TGTGCCAGTAGGCGCGGGGCTTACAATGAGCAGTTCTTC. Looking up the rest from reference TRBV19 and TRBJ2-1 gives the full variable domain: DGGITQSPKYLFRKEGQNVTLSCEQNLNHDAMYWYRQDPGQGLRLIYYSQIVNDFQKGDIAEGYSVSREKKESFPLTVTSAQKNPTAFYLCASRRGAYNEQFFGPGTRLTVL.

The table lists this clone with a few counts. The rearrangement joins TRBV24-1 to TRBJ2-5; tentative D call: TRBD1 (6 bases). The CDR3 totals 15 residues. Per germline, CDR1 KGHDR and CDR2 SFDVKD. The V and J ends lost 4 bases and 5 bases respectively, with 16 bases between them. CDR3 DNA sequence: TGTGCCACCAGTGAGGGCTGGGGGCGCGGGGAGACCCAGTACTTC. Its translation: CATSEGWGRGETQYF.

The V and J genes are TRBV11-3 and TRBJ2-5; the match to TRBD1 covers 8 bases. This CDR3 comprises 15 residues. V lost 7 bases, J lost 5 bases, and 12 bases stayed unmatched. From germline, CDR1 is SGHNT and CDR2 YENEEA. The CDR3 region has the DNA TGTGCCAGCAACCCCGCAGGGGGCGGTTTGGAGACCCAGTACTTC. Protein sequence: CASNPAGGGLETQYF. Complete variable domain (other parts from reference TRBV11-3 and TRBJ2-5): EAGVVQSPRYKIIEKKQPVAFWCNPISGHNTLYWYLQNLGQGPELLIRYENEEAVDDSQLPKDRFSAERLKGVDSTLKIQPAELGDSAVYLCASNPAGGGLETQYFGPGTRLLVL.

The CDR3 DNA sequence: TGCAGTGCTAGTGGGTTTCGAGGCTCCGAGCAGTACTTC. Translating it yields CSASGFRGSEQYF. The chain uses TRBV20-1 and TRBJ2-7; no definite D call. This CDR3 is 13 amino acids long. The germline V gene encodes CDR1 DFQATT and CDR2 SNEGSKA (reference sequence). Trimming left V 3 bases short and J 6 bases short, with 15 bases between.

The chain joins TRBV27 to TRBJ1-5; 8 nucleotides line up with TRBD1. The CDR3 totals 14 residues. The trim removed 5 bases at V and 7 bases at J, leaving 7 bases unmatched. CDR1 MNHEY and CDR2 SMNVEV come from the germline V gene (reference sequence). The CDR3 loop reads CASSRTGFGQPQHF. The CDR3 DNA reads TGTGCCAGCAGTAGGACAGGGTTTGGGCAGCCCCAGCATTTT.

This chain connects TRBV23-1 to TRBJ2-4; tentatively, D is TRBD1 (5 bases). TRBV23-1 is marked as an open reading frame, function uncertain. With 0 bases removed from V and 0 bases from J, the gap between germline ends came to 15 bases. CDR3 size: 18 residues. This chain's CDR3 is CASSQSGRLQLAKNIQYF. In DNA form, the CDR3 reads TGCGCCAGCAGTCAATCGGGGCGGCTTCAGCTAGCCAAAAACATTCAGTACTTC.

The chain combines TRBV28 with TRBJ1-2; D gene ambiguous. The CDR3 is 13 residues long. Trimming removed 4 bases at V and 7 bases at J, with 13 bases between. The germline gives CDR1 MDHEN, CDR2 SYDVKM. Here the CDR3 DNA reads TGTGCCAGCAGTTCAGAATCCCGGAGTGGCTACACCTTC. It specifies CASSSESRSGYTF.

This chain links TRBV7-2 with TRBJ2-7; 11 bases line up with TRBD2. Trimming at V came to 6 bases and at J to 3 bases, leaving 7 bases not matched to a gene. Per germline, CDR1 SGHTA and CDR2 FQGNSA. The CDR3 loop spans 15 amino acids. DNA for the CDR3: TGTGCCAGCAGACTAGCGGGAGTCCCCCTCTACGAGCAGTACTTC. The encoded protein is CASRLAGVPLYEQYF.

The CDR3 sequence: CATSDFPDPSGRTGELFF. As DNA, the CDR3 is TGTGCCACCAGTGATTTCCCGGACCCAAGCGGACGCACCGGGGAGCTGTTTTTT. J is TRBJ2-2 and V is TRBV24-1, with TRBD2 as a possible D gene (5 bases). The CDR3 totals 18 residues. The germline CDR1 and CDR2 sequences are KGHDR and SFDVKD. The V end was cut by 1 base, the J end by 4 bases, with 18 bases between.

The CDR3: CASTHTGRYNEQFF. CDR3 nucleotides: TGTGCCAGCACCCACACAGGGCGATACAATGAGCAGTTCTTC. The V gene is TRBV5-5, the J gene TRBJ2-1, with TRBD1 as a possible D gene (6 bases). CDR3 length equals 14 residues. Looked up from germline, CDR1 is SGHKS and CDR2 is YYEKEE (reference sequence). V shed 6 bases and J shed 4 bases, with 14 bases lying between them.

The chain joins TRBV18 to TRBJ2-7; a weak D match, TRBD2 (5 bases). This CDR3 spans 12 amino acids. CDR1 is KGHSH, CDR2 LQKENI, per germline. The ends were cut back, 6 bases at V and 7 bases at J, with 13 bases in the middle. The CDR3 here is CASSVSTGEQYF. The CDR3 coding sequence is TGTGCCAGCTCTGTCTCGACGGGGGAGCAGTACTTC. Full variable domain (missing parts from reference TRBV18 and TRBJ2-7): NAGVMQNPRHLVRRRGQEARLRCSPMKGHSHVYWYRQLPEEGLKFMVYLQKENIIDESGMPKERFSAEFPKEGPSILRIQQVVRGDSAAYFCASSVSTGEQYFGPGTRLTVT.

V and J are TRBV28 and TRBJ1-2; D might be TRBD1 (5 bases). V gave up 7 bases and J gave up 1 base, with 16 bases separating them. The CDR3 is 15 amino acids. Germline V gene data show CDR1 as MDHEN and CDR2 as SYDVKM. This CDR3 is CASIRGLLDNYGYTF. The CDR3 DNA is TGTGCCAGCATCCGGGGACTGCTGGATAACTATGGCTACACCTTC.

The genes are TRBV2 and TRBJ2-1; D gene ambiguous. V lost 5 bases to trimming and J lost 7 bases, with 6 bases between them. The germline CDR1 and CDR2 sequences are SNHLY and FYNNEI. This CDR3 is 11 amino acids long. CDR3 sequence reads: CASSKTNEQFF. The CDR3 DNA sequence: TGTGCCAGCAGTAAGACTAATGAGCAGTTCTTC.

The chain recombines TRBV12-3 or TRBV12-4 with TRBJ2-7, with TRBD2 as a possible D gene (5 bases). V lost 6 bases and J 6 bases, leaving 12 bases between the germline ends. This CDR3 is 12 amino acids long. CDR3 residues: CASSRDYPEQYF. CDR3 nucleotides: TGTGCCAGCAGCCGAGACTATCCCGAGCAGTACTTC.

The chain links TRBV23-1 to TRBJ2-4, with D possibly matching TRBD1 (6 bases). TRBV23-1 is an ORF, with its function uncertain. The germline V and J ends were trimmed by 2 bases and 4 bases, with 21 bases remaining between them. This CDR3 comprises 18 residues. The CDR3 here is CASSQKDKAWGQKNIQYF. In DNA, the CDR3 is TGCGCCAGCAGTCAAAAGGATAAAGCGTGGGGACAAAAAAACATTCAGTACTTC.

This clone was seen only a few times. The V gene is TRBV27, the J gene TRBJ1-2; TRBD1 might be the D (6 bases). The CDR3 runs to 13 residues. With 3 bases removed from V and 7 bases from J, the gap between germline ends came to 12 bases. CDR1 is MNHEY and CDR2 is SMNVEV in the germline V gene (reference sequence). In DNA, the CDR3 is TGTGCCAGCAGTTTCAACAGGGTATTTGGCTACACCTTC. Protein product: CASSFNRVFGYTF.